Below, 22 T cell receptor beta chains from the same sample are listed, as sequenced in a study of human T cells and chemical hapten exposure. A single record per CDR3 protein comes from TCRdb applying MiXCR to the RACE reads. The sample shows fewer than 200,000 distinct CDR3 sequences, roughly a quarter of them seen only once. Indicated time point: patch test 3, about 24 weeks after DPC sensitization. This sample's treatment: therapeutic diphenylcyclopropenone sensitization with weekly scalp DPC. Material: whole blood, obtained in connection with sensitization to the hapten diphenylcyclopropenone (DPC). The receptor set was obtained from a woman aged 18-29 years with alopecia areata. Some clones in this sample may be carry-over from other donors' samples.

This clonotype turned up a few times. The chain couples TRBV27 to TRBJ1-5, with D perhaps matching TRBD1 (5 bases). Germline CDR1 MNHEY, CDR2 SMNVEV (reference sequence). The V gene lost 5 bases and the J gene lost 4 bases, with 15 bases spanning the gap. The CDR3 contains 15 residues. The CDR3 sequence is CASSLLGAGNQPQHF. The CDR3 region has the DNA TGTGCCAGCAGTCTACTAGGGGCGGGGAATCAGCCCCAGCATTTT.

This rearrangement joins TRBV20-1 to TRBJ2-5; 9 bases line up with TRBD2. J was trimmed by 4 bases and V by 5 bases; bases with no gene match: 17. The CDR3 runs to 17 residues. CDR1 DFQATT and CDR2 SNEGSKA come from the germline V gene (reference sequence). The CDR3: CSAPSGGTLLTRETQYF. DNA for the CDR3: TGCAGTGCTCCGAGCGGGGGGACCTTATTGACAAGAGAGACCCAGTACTTC.

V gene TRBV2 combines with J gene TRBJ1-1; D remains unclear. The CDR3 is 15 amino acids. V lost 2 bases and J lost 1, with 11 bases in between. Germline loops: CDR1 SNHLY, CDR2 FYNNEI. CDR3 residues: CASSENGQKNTEAFF. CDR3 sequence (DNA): TGTGCCAGCAGTGAAAATGGTCAAAAGAACACTGAAGCTTTCTTT.

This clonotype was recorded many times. CDR3 nucleotide sequence: TGTGCCAGTAGTATGGCAGATACGCAGTATTTT. This sequence encodes CASSMADTQYF. The V gene is TRBV2, the J gene TRBJ2-3; D gene uncertain. Trimming took off 9 bases at V and 4 bases at J, with 8 bases between the two ends. The CDR3 length is 11 residues. Germline CDR1 and CDR2: SNHLY and FYNNEI.

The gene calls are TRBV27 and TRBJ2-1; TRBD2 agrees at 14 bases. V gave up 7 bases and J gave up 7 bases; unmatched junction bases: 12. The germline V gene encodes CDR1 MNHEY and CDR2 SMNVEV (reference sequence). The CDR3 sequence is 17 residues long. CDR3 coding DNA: TGTGCCAGCATCGGCCTGGGACGGACTAGCGGGAGGAATGAGCAGTTCTTC. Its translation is CASIGLGRTSGRNEQFF.

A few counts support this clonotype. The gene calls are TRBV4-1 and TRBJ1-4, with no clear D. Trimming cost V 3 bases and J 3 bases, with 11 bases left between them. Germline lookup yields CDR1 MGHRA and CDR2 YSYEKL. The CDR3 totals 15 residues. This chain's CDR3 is CASSQEGWANEKLFF. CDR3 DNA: TGCGCCAGCAGCCAGGAAGGATGGGCTAATGAAAAACTGTTTTTT.

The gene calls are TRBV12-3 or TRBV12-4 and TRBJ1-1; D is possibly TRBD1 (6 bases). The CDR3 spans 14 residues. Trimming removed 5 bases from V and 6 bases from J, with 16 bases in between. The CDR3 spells CASSVRGGSAEAFF. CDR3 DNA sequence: TGTGCCAGCAGTGTCAGGGGAGGAAGCGCTGAAGCTTTCTTT.

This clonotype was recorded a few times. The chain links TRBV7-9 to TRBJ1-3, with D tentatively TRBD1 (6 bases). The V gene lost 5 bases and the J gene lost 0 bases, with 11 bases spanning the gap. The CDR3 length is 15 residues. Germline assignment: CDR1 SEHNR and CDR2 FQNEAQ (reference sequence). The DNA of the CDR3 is TGTGCCAGCAGCCAGGCAGGGGACTCTGGAAACACCATATATTTT. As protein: CASSQAGDSGNTIYF.

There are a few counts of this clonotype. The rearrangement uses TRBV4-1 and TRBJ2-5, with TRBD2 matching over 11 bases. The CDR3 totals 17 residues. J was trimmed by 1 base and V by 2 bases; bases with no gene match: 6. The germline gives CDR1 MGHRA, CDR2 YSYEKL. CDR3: CASSQTSGGPLQETQYF. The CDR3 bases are TGCGCCAGCAGCCAAACTAGCGGGGGACCTCTCCAAGAGACCCAGTACTTC.

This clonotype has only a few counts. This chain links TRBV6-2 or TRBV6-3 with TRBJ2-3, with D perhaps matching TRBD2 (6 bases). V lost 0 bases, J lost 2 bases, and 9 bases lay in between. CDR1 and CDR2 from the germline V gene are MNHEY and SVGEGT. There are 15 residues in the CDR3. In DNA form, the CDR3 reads TGTGCCAGCAGTTACTCTAGCGGATCCACAGATACGCAGTATTTT. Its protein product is CASSYSSGSTDTQYF.

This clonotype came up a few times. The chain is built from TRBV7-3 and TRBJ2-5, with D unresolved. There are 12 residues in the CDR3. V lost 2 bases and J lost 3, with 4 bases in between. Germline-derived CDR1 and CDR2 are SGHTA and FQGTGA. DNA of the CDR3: TGTGCCAGCAGCTTAGGGGAAGAGACCCAGTACTTC. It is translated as CASSLGEETQYF. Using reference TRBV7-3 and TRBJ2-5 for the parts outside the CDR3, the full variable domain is GAGVSQTPSNKVTEKGKYVELRCDPISGHTALYWYRQSLGQGPEFLIYFQGTGAADDSGLPNDRFFAVRPEGSVSTLKIQRTERGDSAVYLCASSLGEETQYFGPGTRLLVL.

CDR3 region: CSASRDRGPYGYTF. The CDR3 DNA sequence: TGCAGTGCTAGCCGGGACAGGGGGCCCTATGGCTACACCTTC. The chain employs TRBV20-1 and TRBJ1-2, with 12 bases aligning to TRBD1. The CDR3 has 14 amino acids. Germline lookup yields CDR1 DFQATT and CDR2 SNEGSKA (reference sequence). V shed 3 bases, J shed 4 bases, and the junction held 3 bases outside the gene matches.

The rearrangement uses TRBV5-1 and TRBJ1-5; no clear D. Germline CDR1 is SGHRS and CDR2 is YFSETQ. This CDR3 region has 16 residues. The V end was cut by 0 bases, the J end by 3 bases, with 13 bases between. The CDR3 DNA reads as TGCGCCAGCAGCTTGGCGGGCCCGGTGGACAATCAGCCCCAGCATTTT. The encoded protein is CASSLAGPVDNQPQHF.

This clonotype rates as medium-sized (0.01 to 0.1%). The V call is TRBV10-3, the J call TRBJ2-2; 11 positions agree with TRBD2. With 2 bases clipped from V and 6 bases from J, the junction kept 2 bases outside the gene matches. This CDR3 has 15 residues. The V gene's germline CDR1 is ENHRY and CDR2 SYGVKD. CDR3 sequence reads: CAISEGTSGAGELFF. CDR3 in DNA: TGTGCCATCAGTGAGGGGACTAGCGGAGCCGGGGAGCTGTTTTTT.

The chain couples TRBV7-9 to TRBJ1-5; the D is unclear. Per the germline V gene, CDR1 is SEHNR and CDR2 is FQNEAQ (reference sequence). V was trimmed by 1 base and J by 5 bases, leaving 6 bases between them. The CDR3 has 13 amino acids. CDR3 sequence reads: CASSLDQDQPQHF. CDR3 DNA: TGTGCCAGCAGCTTAGACCAGGATCAGCCCCAGCATTTT.

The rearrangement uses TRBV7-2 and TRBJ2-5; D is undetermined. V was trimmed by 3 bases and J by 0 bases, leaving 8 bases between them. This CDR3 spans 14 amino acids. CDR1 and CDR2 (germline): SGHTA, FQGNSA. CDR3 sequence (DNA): TGTGCCAGCAGCTTTGCAGGTCACCAAGAGACCCAGTACTTC. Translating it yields CASSFAGHQETQYF.

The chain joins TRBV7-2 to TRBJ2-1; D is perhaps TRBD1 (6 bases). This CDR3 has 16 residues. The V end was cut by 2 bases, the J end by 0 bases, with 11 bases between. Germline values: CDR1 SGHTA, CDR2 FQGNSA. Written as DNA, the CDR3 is TGTGCCAGCAGCTTATCAGGCAGGGGCTCCTACAATGAGCAGTTCTTC. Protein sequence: CASSLSGRGSYNEQFF.

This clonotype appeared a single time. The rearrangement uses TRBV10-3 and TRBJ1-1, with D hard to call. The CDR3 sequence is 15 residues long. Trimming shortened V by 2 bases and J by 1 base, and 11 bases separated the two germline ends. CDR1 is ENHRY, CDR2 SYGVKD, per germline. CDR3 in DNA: TGTGCCATCAGTGAGGGTCTGGGGAGGAACACTGAAGCTTTCTTT. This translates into CAISEGLGRNTEAFF.

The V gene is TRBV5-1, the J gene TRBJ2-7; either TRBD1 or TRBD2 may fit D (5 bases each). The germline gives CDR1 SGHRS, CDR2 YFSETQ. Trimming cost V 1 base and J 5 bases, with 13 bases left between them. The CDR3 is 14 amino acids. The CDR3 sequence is CASSLPREIDEQYF. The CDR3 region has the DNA TGCGCCAGCAGCTTGCCCAGGGAGATCGACGAGCAGTACTTC. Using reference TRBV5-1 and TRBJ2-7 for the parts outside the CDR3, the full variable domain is KAGVTQTPRYLIKTRGQQVTLSCSPISGHRSVSWYQQTPGQGLQFLFEYFSETQRNKGNFPGRFSGRQFSNSRSEMNVSTLELGDSALYLCASSLPREIDEQYFGPGTRLTVT.

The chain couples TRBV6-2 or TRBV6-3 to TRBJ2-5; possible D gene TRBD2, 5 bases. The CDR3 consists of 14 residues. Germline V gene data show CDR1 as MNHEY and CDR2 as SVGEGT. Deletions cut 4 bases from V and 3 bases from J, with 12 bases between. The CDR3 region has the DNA TGTGCCAGCAGTTTTAGGCCGGGGAAAGAGACCCAGTACTTC. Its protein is CASSFRPGKETQYF.

The CDR3: CASSYSRLEGRQPQHF. In DNA, the CDR3 is TGTGCCAGCAGTTACTCTAGACTCGAAGGACGTCAGCCCCAGCATTTT. The chain joins TRBV6-2 or TRBV6-3 to TRBJ1-5; D not certain. The V end was cut by 0 bases, the J end by 6 bases, with 15 bases between. The germline gives CDR1 MNHEY, CDR2 SVGEGT. The length of the CDR3 is 16 residues.

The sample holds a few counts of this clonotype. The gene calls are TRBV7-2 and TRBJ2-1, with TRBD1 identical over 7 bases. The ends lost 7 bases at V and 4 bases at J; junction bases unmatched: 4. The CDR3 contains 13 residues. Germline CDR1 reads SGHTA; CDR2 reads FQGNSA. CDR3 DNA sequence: TGTGCCAGCACCTGGGACAGATACAATGAGCAGTTCTTC. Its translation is CASTWDRYNEQFF.